This entry is about one T cell receptor beta chain. V lost 6 bases and J lost 1; bases outside the gene matches: 3. The CDR3 sequence is 14 residues long. Germline V gives CDR1 SEHNR, CDR2 FQNEAQ (reference sequence). This entry is derived from a study of blood T cell repertoires in COVID-19. Participants were aged 18 to 89 years, lived in 20 to 30 US areas, and enrolled virtually. Method: immunoSEQ multiplex PCR; TCRdb's copy keeps in-frame clones and lacks some. The sample carries roughly 190,000 clones, about 90% recorded once. The V gene is TRBV7-9, the J gene TRBJ1-1, with 9 bases that match TRBD1. Specimen: PBMCs or T cells enriched from blood (not recorded which). The source is a woman aged 25 to 45 who had recovered from COVID-19. The CDR3 bases are TGTGCCAGCAGAAGGACAGGGGAGAACACTGAAGCTTTCTTT. Its protein product is CASRRTGENTEAFF.